Following are 23 T cell receptor beta chains from one sample sequenced in a study of blood T cell repertoires in COVID-19. Produced via immunoSEQ multiplex PCR; TCRdb's table is partial and in-frame only. Of 150,000 to 200,000 clones listed, about 85% are singletons. The sample comprised peripheral blood. These receptors were taken from a woman aged 80 or older in a cohort sampled during active or convalescent COVID-19.

The V gene is TRBV7-9, the J gene TRBJ1-2; TRBD1 aligns across 8 bases. V shed 5 bases and J 2 bases; nucleotides not matched to a gene: 4. CDR1 is SEHNR and CDR2 is FQNEAQ in the germline V gene (reference sequence). CDR3 length equals 14 residues. The CDR3 DNA follows: TGTGCCAGCAGCACGGACAGGGCGAACTATGGCTACACCTTC. It specifies CASSTDRANYGYTF. Combining the CDR3 with reference TRBV7-9 and TRBJ1-2 gives the whole variable domain DTGVSQNPRHKITKRGQNVTFRCDPISEHNRLYWYRQTLGQGPEFLTYFQNEAQLEKSRLLSDRFSAERPKGSFSTLEIQRTEQGDSAMYLCASSTDRANYGYTFGSGTRLTVV.

The chain is built from TRBV7-8 and TRBJ1-1, with 8 bases matching TRBD1. The CDR3 consists of 17 residues. Per germline, CDR1 SGHVS and CDR2 FQNEAQ. V lost 1 base and J lost 4; bases outside the gene matches: 11. The CDR3 region is CASSLVGTGFVGTEAFF. CDR3 coding DNA: TGTGCCAGCAGCTTAGTGGGGACAGGTTTTGTAGGCACTGAAGCTTTCTTT.

The chain is built from TRBV21-1 and TRBJ2-6; the table's D call, TRBD2, was not checked against the DNA. TRBV21-1 is flagged as a pseudogene. This CDR3 region has 16 residues. The CDR3, as DNA: TGTGCCAGTATAACAGGGAGGGTGACTGGGGCCAACGTCCTGACTTTC. Translated, it gives CASITGRVTGANVLTF.

The chain recombines TRBV24-1 with TRBJ2-5; tentatively, D is TRBD1 (6 bases). CDR3 size: 14 residues. V shed 5 bases and J shed 1 base, with 10 bases lying between them. Per germline, CDR1 KGHDR and CDR2 SFDVKD. CDR3 residues: CATSAGAFQETQYF. CDR3 nucleotides: TGTGCCACCAGTGCAGGGGCTTTCCAAGAGACCCAGTACTTC.

This chain uses TRBV7-9 with TRBJ1-2, with 10 bases lining up with TRBD1. From germline, CDR1 is SEHNR and CDR2 FQNEAQ (reference sequence). J gave up 7 bases and V 2 bases, and 7 bases lay outside the gene matches. There are 15 residues in the CDR3. The CDR3 region is CASSLSTGDRGGYTF. The CDR3 bases are TGTGCCAGCAGCTTAAGTACGGGGGACAGGGGTGGCTACACCTTC.

V usage is TRBV20-1 and J usage is TRBJ1-6, with 8 bases identical to TRBD1. The V gene end was trimmed by 3 bases and the J gene end by 4 bases; junction bases not matched to a gene: 5. There are 15 residues in the CDR3. Looked up from germline, CDR1 is DFQATT and CDR2 is SNEGSKA (reference sequence). Here the CDR3 DNA reads TGCAGTGCTAGTCGGCAGGGGGCATATAATTCACCCCTCCACTTT. Translation: CSASRQGAYNSPLHF.

The V and J genes are TRBV5-6 and TRBJ1-2; D is unclear. The CDR3 is 14 residues long. Trimming took off 2 bases at V and 5 bases at J, with 13 bases between the two ends. Germline V CDR1 and CDR2: SGHDT, YYEEEE. The CDR3 DNA is TGTGCCAGCAGCTTTAGCGGAACCAAGTATGGCTACACCTTC. Amino acid sequence: CASSFSGTKYGYTF.

The chain combines TRBV11-2 with TRBJ1-2; no definite D call. Germline V gene lookup returns CDR1 SGHAT and CDR2 FQNNGV. V shed 5 bases and J shed 5 bases, with 12 bases lying between them. This CDR3 has 13 residues. CDR3 DNA sequence: TGTGCCAGCAGCCCTCAGAAAAATTATGGCTACACCTTC. Its protein is CASSPQKNYGYTF.

The rearrangement uses TRBV10-3 and TRBJ2-7; D gene uncertain. The CDR3 consists of 14 residues. Trimming removed 3 bases from V and 3 bases from J, with 12 bases in between. The germline V gene encodes CDR1 ENHRY and CDR2 SYGVKD. DNA for the CDR3: TGTGCCATCAGTGAAAGTACGCTACGCTACGAGCAGTACTTC. Protein product: CAISESTLRYEQYF.

V gene TRBV21-1 combines with J gene TRBJ2-3; the DNA was not compared with TRBD2, the D call given in the table. TRBV21-1 is an annotated pseudogene. The CDR3 sequence is 15 residues long. This CDR3 is CASSSTSGSSDTQYF. The CDR3, as DNA: TGTGCCAGCAGCTCGACTAGCGGGAGCTCAGATACGCAGTATTTT.

This clone was found a few times. The rearrangement joins TRBV12-5 to TRBJ2-1; D is unresolved. CDR3 length: 13 residues. Per germline, CDR1 LGHNT and CDR2 FRNRAP. The V end was cut by 2 bases, the J end by 6 bases, with 8 bases between. CDR3 region: CASGLSPGNEQFF. CDR3 bases: TGTGCTAGTGGTTTGTCTCCGGGCAATGAGCAGTTCTTC.

This clone showed up just a few times. The rearrangement joins TRBV28 to TRBJ1-2, with 7 bases lining up with TRBD1. The CDR3 consists of 13 residues. The V gene's germline CDR1 is MDHEN and CDR2 SYDVKM. Trimming cost V 5 bases and J 2 bases; bases outside gene matches: 2. DNA of the CDR3: TGTGCCAGCAGTAGGGGGCACAACTATGGCTACACCTTC. It specifies CASSRGHNYGYTF.

DNA for the CDR3: TGTGCCACAGTCGGGGCTAACTATGGCTACACCTTC. Translation gives CATVGANYGYTF. The genes are TRBV28 and TRBJ1-2; D remains ambiguous. The CDR3 sequence is 12 residues long. Trimming removed 10 bases from V and 0 bases from J, with 9 bases in between. Per germline, CDR1 MDHEN and CDR2 SYDVKM.

The genes are TRBV11-2 and TRBJ1-2, with D perhaps matching TRBD1 (6 bases). The CDR3 loop spans 13 amino acids. V lost 5 bases and J 3 bases, leaving 10 bases between the germline ends. Germline CDR1 SGHAT, CDR2 FQNNGV. This CDR3 reads CASSEDSYYGYTF. The CDR3 nucleotides are TGTGCCAGCAGCGAGGACAGCTACTATGGCTACACCTTC.

This clone was seen just once. This chain joins TRBV5-4 and TRBJ2-7; TRBD1 agrees at 10 bases. The germline gives CDR1 SGHNT, CDR2 YYREEE (reference sequence). The CDR3 totals 16 residues. V trimming: 4 bases; J trimming: 1 base; junction bases outside the gene matches: 8. As DNA, the CDR3 is TGTGCCAGCAGCGGGGGACAGGGGATTTCTTCCTACGAGCAGTACGTC. It codes for CASSGGQGISSYEQYV.

This clone was seen just once. The rearrangement uses TRBV6-6 and TRBJ2-3; D is possibly TRBD2 (6 bases). CDR3 length: 13 residues. Germline V gene data show CDR1 as MNHNY and CDR2 as SVGAGI (reference sequence). Trimming left V 8 bases short and J 2 bases short, with 11 bases between. CDR3 protein: CASRSGDTDTQYF. The CDR3 bases are TGTGCCAGCCGGTCGGGGGACACAGATACGCAGTATTTT.

This clone was seen once. V usage is TRBV7-2 and J usage is TRBJ2-3, with D unclear. V was trimmed by 7 bases and J by 0 bases, leaving 11 bases between them. CDR3 length equals 14 residues. Germline V gene data show CDR1 as SGHTA and CDR2 as FQGNSA. CDR3 nucleotide sequence: TGTGCCAGCACAGCGATAACTAGCACAGATACGCAGTATTTT. Amino acids: CASTAITSTDTQYF.

This chain connects TRBV6-5 to TRBJ2-2, with D maybe TRBD1 (6 bases). The V and J ends lost 7 bases and 2 bases respectively, with 14 bases between them. CDR1 is MNHEY, CDR2 SVGAGI, per germline. The CDR3 extends over 15 amino acids. CDR3 sequence reads: CASTLQGHNTGELFF. The CDR3 nucleotides read TGTGCCAGCACCCTACAGGGTCATAACACCGGGGAGCTGTTTTTT.

The V and J genes are TRBV7-2 and TRBJ1-2; maybe TRBD1 (6 bases). In germline, CDR1 is SGHTA, CDR2 FQGNSA. This CDR3 comprises 12 residues. The V and J ends lost 4 bases and 8 bases respectively, with 11 bases between them. CDR3 sequence: CASSSWTVGYTF. In nucleotides, the CDR3 is TGTGCCAGCAGCTCATGGACAGTAGGCTACACCTTC.

The V gene is TRBV2, the J gene TRBJ1-4; D gene unclear. Germline V gives CDR1 SNHLY, CDR2 FYNNEI. CDR3 length: 14 residues. Deletions cut 10 bases from V and 5 bases from J, with 17 bases between. This CDR3 is CATTRTVQNEKLFF. CDR3 sequence (DNA): TGTGCCACCACACGGACTGTACAAAATGAAAAACTGTTTTTT.

This clone has just one count. The CDR3 protein is CASSQGYGYTDTQYF. In nucleotides, the CDR3 is TGTGCCAGCAGCCAAGGATACGGGTACACAGATACGCAGTATTTT. The chain joins TRBV3-1 (or the pseudogene TRBV3-2) to TRBJ2-3, with no clear D. Trimming shortened V by 1 base and J by 2 bases, and 10 bases separated the two germline ends. The CDR3 runs to 15 residues. Per germline, CDR1 LGHDT and CDR2 YNNKEL (reference sequence).

The chain combines TRBV5-4 with TRBJ2-2, with unresolved D. Trimming took 4 bases from V and 8 from J, leaving 15 bases between them. The CDR3 has 14 amino acids. Germline-derived CDR1 and CDR2 are SGHNT and YYREEE (reference sequence). CDR3 sequence (DNA): TGTGCCAGCAGCGGAAGAACCGAGGCAGGGGAGCTGTTTTTT. Translation: CASSGRTEAGELFF.

A single count supports this clone. The genes are TRBV28 and TRBJ2-3; D remains ambiguous. Germline-derived CDR1 and CDR2 are MDHEN and SYDVKM. This CDR3 is built from 15 residues. Trimming removed 1 base from V and 0 bases from J, with 8 bases in between. The CDR3 sequence is CASSLSVPSTDTQYF. CDR3 bases: TGTGCCAGCAGTTTATCAGTCCCTAGCACAGATACGCAGTATTTT.